This TCR beta chain is from a study of lung T cells in sarcoidosis with Löfgren's syndrome. Study-level points and caveats: Versus controls, Löfgren's syndrome patients reportedly showed TRAV12-1 and TRBV2 as most expanded.

CDR3 length: 13 amino acids. CDR1 MDHEN and CDR2 SYDVKM come from the germline V gene. The V and J ends lost 6 bases and 0 bases respectively, with 8 bases between them. This clonotype was detected many times. The antigen is not known. TCRdb reprocessed the reads with MiXCR, giving one entry per CDR3 protein. The sample records some 65,000 distinct CDR3 sequences, around 20% being singletons. This receptor was taken from a human donor with sarcoidosis (Löfgren's syndrome or another form), or a control subject (not recorded which). This chain joins TRBV28 and TRBJ1-1; D gene uncertain. Sequencing was done on a sample of CD4+ T cells from PBMCs. DNA of the CDR3: TGTGCCAGCAGGAGAACGGTGAACACTGAAGCTTTCTTT. Encoded protein: CASRRTVNTEAFF.